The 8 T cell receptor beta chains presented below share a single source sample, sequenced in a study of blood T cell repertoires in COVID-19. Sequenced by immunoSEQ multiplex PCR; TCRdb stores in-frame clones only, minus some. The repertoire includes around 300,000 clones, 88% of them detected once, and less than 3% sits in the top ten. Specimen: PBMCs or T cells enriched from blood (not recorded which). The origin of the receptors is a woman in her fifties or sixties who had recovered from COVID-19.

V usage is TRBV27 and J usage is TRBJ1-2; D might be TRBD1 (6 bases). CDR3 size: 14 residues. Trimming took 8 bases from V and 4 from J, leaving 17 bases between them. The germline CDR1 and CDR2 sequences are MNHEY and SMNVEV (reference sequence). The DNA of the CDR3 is TGTGCCAGCGGGGGCCGGGAAAGTGGCTATGGCTACACCTTC. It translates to CASGGRESGYGYTF.

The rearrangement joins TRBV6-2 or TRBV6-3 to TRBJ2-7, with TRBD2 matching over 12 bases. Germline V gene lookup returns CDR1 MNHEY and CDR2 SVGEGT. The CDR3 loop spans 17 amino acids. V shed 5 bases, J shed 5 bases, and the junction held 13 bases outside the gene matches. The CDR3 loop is CASSQGLAGTPFNEQYF. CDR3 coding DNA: TGTGCCAGCAGTCAAGGACTAGCGGGAACCCCTTTCAACGAGCAGTACTTC.

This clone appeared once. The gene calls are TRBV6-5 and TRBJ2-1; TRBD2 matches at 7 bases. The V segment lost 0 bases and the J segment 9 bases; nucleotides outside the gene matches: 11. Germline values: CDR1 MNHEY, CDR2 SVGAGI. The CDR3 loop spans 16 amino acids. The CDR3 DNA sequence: TGTGCCAGCAGTTACTCTTGGACTAGGGCGTCGAGTGAGCAGTTCTTC. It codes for CASSYSWTRASSEQFF.

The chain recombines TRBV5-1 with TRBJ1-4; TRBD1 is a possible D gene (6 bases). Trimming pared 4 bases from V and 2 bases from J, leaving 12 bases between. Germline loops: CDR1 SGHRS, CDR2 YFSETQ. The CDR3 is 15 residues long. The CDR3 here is CASSVQGVTNEKLFF. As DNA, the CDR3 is TGCGCCAGCAGCGTACAGGGTGTCACTAATGAAAAACTGTTTTTT.

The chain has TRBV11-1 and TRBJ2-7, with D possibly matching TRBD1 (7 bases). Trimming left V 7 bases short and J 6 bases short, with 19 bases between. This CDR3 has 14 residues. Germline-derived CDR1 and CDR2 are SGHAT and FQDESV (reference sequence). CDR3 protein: CASTAGQSSLEQYF. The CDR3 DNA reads TGTGCCAGCACCGCGGGACAGTCGTCCCTCGAGCAGTACTTC.

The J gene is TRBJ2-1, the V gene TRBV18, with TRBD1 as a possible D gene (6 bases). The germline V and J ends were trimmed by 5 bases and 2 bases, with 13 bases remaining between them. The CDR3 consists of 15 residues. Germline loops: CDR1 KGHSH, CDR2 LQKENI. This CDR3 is CASSIRGHTYNEQFF. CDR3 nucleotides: TGTGCCAGCTCAATTCGGGGACATACCTACAATGAGCAGTTCTTC. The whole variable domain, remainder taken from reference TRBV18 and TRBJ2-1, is NAGVMQNPRHLVRRRGQEARLRCSPMKGHSHVYWYRQLPEEGLKFMVYLQKENIIDESGMPKERFSAEFPKEGPSILRIQQVVRGDSAAYFCASSIRGHTYNEQFFGPGTRLTVL.

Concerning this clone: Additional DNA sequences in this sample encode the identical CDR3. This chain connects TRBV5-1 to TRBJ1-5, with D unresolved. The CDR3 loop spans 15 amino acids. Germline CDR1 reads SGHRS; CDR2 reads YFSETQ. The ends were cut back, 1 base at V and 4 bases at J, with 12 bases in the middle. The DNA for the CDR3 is TGCGCCAGCAGCTTGTTTACCGGAGAAAATCAGCCCCAGCATTTT. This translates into CASSLFTGENQPQHF.

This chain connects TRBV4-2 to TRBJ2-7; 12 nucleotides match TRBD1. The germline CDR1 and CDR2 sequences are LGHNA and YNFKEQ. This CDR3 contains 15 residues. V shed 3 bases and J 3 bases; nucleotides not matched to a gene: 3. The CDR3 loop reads CASSQGQGANYEQYF. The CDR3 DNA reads TGTGCCAGCAGCCAGGGACAGGGGGCTAACTACGAGCAGTACTTC.